The next 10 T cell receptor beta chains were all read from a single sample in a study of shared clonotypes between healthy human individuals. Repertoires were generated with immunoSEQ multiplex PCR, while TCRdb's copy carries only in-frame clones and drops some. The data show about 690,000 clones, 80% to 95% seen once. Sequencing was carried out using memory CD8+ T cells from PBMCs. Subset reported: CD45RO+ cells pooled with CCR7-negative TemRA cells. The receptors derive from a man aged 18-30 years in good health. Some clones in this sample may be carry-over from other donors' samples.

CDR3 region: CASSPLPQGETQYF. CDR3 DNA sequence: TGCGCCAGCAGCCCCCTCCCGCAGGGTGAGACCCAGTACTTC. V usage is TRBV4-1 and J usage is TRBJ2-5, with D possibly TRBD1 on 5 matching bases. Trimming cost V 4 bases and J 5 bases, with 14 bases left between them. The length of the CDR3 is 14 residues. Germline V gives CDR1 MGHRA, CDR2 YSYEKL.

This clone was detected ten times or more. At the DNA level, this CDR3 is encoded by other sequences in the same sample as well. This chain joins TRBV30 and TRBJ2-1, with TRBD1 matching over 10 bases. The CDR3 is 14 residues long. V lost 2 bases, J lost 6 bases, and 4 bases stayed unmatched. Germline CDR1 is GTSNPN and CDR2 is SVGIG (reference sequence). The CDR3 loop is CAWSPGQGVNEQFF. CDR3 nucleotide sequence: TGTGCCTGGAGTCCCGGACAGGGGGTCAATGAGCAGTTCTTC. The entire variable domain, with the rest obtained from reference TRBV30 and TRBJ2-1, is as follows: SQTIHQWPATLVQPVGSPLSLECTVEGTSNPNLYWYRQAAGRGLQLLFYSVGIGQISSEVPQNLSASRPQDRQFILSSKKLLLSDSGFYLCAWSPGQGVNEQFFGPGTRLTVL.

In the case of this clone: One junction end does not reproduce the germline sequence, and a read error may be involved. V gene TRBV2 combines with J gene TRBJ2-3; maybe TRBD1 (5 bases). This CDR3 is built from 13 residues. Germline V lookup: CDR1 SNHLY, CDR2 FYNNEI. Here the CDR3 DNA reads TGTGCCCACAGTAGTGGGGCCACAAATACGCAGTATTTT. Its protein is CAHSSGATNTQYF.

V gene TRBV4-1 combines with J gene TRBJ2-2; possible D gene TRBD2, 6 bases. In germline, CDR1 is MGHRA, CDR2 YSYEKL. There are 15 residues in the CDR3. Trimming took 1 base from V and 5 from J, leaving 11 bases between them. In nucleotides, the CDR3 is TGCGCCAGCAGCCAAGGAACTAGCTTTACCGGGGAGCTGTTTTTT. Translating it yields CASSQGTSFTGELFF.

The genes are TRBV2 and TRBJ2-7; 7 bases are shared with TRBD1. The germline V gene encodes CDR1 SNHLY and CDR2 FYNNEI. V was clipped by 6 bases and J by 7 bases; unmatched bases: 24. The CDR3 runs to 18 residues. CDR3 region: CASSPRLPGGDRWWEQYF. The CDR3 nucleotides read TGTGCCAGCAGCCCGAGACTCCCAGGGGGAGACAGATGGTGGGAGCAGTACTTC. Using reference TRBV2 and TRBJ2-7 for the parts outside the CDR3, the full variable domain is EPEVTQTPSHQVTQMGQEVILRCVPISNHLYFYWYRQILGQKVEFLVSFYNNEISEKSEIFDDQFSVERPDGSNFTLKIRSTKLEDSAMYFCASSPRLPGGDRWWEQYFGPGTRLTVT.

For this clone: This specimen includes other DNA sequences encoding the same CDR3. The chain employs TRBV4-1 and TRBJ2-7; D ambiguous. CDR3 size: 13 residues. Germline CDR1 and CDR2: MGHRA and YSYEKL. V lost 5 bases, J lost 0 bases, and 8 bases lay in between. This CDR3 is CASSLRGSYEQYF. The CDR3 DNA is TGCGCCAGCAGCTTAAGAGGCTCCTACGAGCAGTACTTC.

The V and J genes are TRBV6-4 and TRBJ2-1, with TRBD2 matching 7 bases. This CDR3 is built from 13 residues. CDR1 is MRHNA, CDR2 SNTAGT, per germline. With 7 bases clipped from V and 8 bases from J, the junction kept 8 bases outside the gene matches. CDR3 in amino acids: CASTITSDDEQFF. CDR3 in DNA: TGTGCCAGCACCATAACTAGCGACGATGAGCAGTTCTTC.

The rearrangement uses TRBV27 and TRBJ1-4; unclear D gene. Germline CDR1 and CDR2: MNHEY and SMNVEV (reference sequence). The V end was cut by 0 bases, the J end by 7 bases, with 12 bases between. The CDR3 is 15 residues long. This chain's CDR3 is CASSLSGLVGEKLFF. The DNA of the CDR3 is TGTGCCAGCAGTTTATCAGGGTTAGTCGGTGAAAAACTGTTTTTT.

Comment on this clone: The sample carries other DNA sequences with the same CDR3. This rearrangement joins TRBV18 to TRBJ2-3, with 14 bases that match TRBD2. Germline CDR1 is KGHSH and CDR2 is LQKENI. Germline trimming cut 3 bases from V and 2 bases from J; bases unmatched to any gene: 4. The CDR3 spans 17 residues. The CDR3 DNA reads TGTGCCAGCTCACCGCCGGGACTAGCGGGGGTCACAGATACGCAGTATTTT. Amino acids: CASSPPGLAGVTDTQYF.

The chain couples TRBV29-1 to TRBJ2-5, with unresolved D. The end of the DNA aligns better with TRBJ2-7, so the J call may be wrong. Looked up from germline, CDR1 is SQVTM and CDR2 is ANQGSEA. This CDR3 region has 11 residues. The CDR3 region is CSVEASYEQYF. CDR3 in DNA: TGCAGCGTTGAAGCTTCCTACGAGCAGTACTTC.